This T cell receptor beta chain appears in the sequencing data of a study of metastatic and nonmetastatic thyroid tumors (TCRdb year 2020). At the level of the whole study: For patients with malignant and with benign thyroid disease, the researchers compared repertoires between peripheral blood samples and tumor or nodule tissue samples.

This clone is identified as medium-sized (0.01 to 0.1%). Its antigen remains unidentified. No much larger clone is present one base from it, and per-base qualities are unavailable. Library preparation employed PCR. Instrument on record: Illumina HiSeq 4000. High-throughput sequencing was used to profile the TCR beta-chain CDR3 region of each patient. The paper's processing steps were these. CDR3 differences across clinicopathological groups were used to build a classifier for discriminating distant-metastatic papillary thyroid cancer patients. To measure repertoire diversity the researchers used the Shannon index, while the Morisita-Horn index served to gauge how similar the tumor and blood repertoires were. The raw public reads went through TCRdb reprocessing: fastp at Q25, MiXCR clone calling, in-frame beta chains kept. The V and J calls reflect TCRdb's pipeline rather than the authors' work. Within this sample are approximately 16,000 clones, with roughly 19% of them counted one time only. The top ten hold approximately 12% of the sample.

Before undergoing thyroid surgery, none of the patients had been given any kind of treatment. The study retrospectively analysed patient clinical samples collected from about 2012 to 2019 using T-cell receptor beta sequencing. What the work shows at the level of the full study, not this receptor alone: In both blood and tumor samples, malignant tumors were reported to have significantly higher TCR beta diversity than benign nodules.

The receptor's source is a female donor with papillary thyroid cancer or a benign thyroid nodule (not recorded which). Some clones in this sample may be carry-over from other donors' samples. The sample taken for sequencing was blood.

The CDR3 protein: CASSIESWTYEQYF. The DNA sequence is TGTGCCAGTAGTATCGAATCGTGGACCTACGAGCAGTACTTC. The V and J genes are TRBV19 and TRBJ2-7; a confident D gene designation cannot be given. The CDR3 holds 14 amino acids from the cysteine to the phenylalanine. Solely the CDR3 DNA is kept, with 42 bases framed from the first base. The germline ends are 11 bases apart after V is trimmed by 3 bases and J by 2 bases. CDR1 LNHDA and CDR2 SQIVND are derived from the germline V gene (reference sequence).